One sample yielded the 16 T cell receptor beta chains listed below, sequenced in a study of blood T cell repertoires in COVID-19. Sequenced by immunoSEQ multiplex PCR; TCRdb stores in-frame clones only, minus some. The sample shows 250,000 or so clones, approximately 80% of them seen only once. Source material: peripheral blood. These receptors originate from a man in his forties who had recovered from COVID-19.

V usage is TRBV5-1 and J usage is TRBJ2-5; TRBD2 matches at 12 bases. The J segment lost 4 bases and the V segment lost 5 bases, leaving 6 bases of the junction unmatched. The CDR3 runs 15 residues. Germline lookup yields CDR1 SGHRS and CDR2 YFSETQ. The CDR3 is CASRISGLAGETQYF. The CDR3 region has the DNA TGCGCCAGCAGGATATCGGGACTAGCGGGAGAGACCCAGTACTTC.

This sequence joins TRBV27 and TRBJ1-1, with D perhaps matching TRBD1 (6 bases). This CDR3 is 13 amino acids long. V lost 3 bases and J 4 bases, leaving 9 bases between the germline ends. Germline V lookup: CDR1 MNHEY, CDR2 SMNVEV (reference sequence). In DNA form, the CDR3 reads TGTGCCAGCAGTTTCGGACAGTCCACTGAAGCTTTCTTT. The encoded protein is CASSFGQSTEAFF.

The rearrangement uses TRBV30 and TRBJ1-4; D is unresolved. The CDR3 length is 12 residues. The germline V gene encodes CDR1 GTSNPN and CDR2 SVGIG (reference sequence). V lost 0 bases, J lost 8 bases, and 7 bases lay in between. The CDR3 region has the DNA TGTGCCTGGAGTGTAATGGGCGAAAAACTGTTTTTT. It codes for CAWSVMGEKLFF.

V is TRBV6-6 and J is TRBJ2-2; tentatively, D is TRBD2 (6 bases). Germline V gene sequence: CDR1 MNHNY, CDR2 SVGAGI (reference sequence). V lost 5 bases, J lost 3 bases, and 16 bases lay in between. The CDR3 is 16 amino acids. This CDR3 reads CASSQGGTPDTGELFF. The CDR3 nucleotides read TGTGCCAGCAGTCAAGGTGGGACTCCAGACACCGGGGAGCTGTTTTTT.

The chain employs TRBV7-2 and TRBJ1-1; D may be TRBD1 (5 bases). The germline CDR1 and CDR2 sequences are SGHTA and FQGNSA. The CDR3 totals 14 residues. The V and J ends lost 1 base and 1 base respectively, with 7 bases between them. CDR3 nucleotide sequence: TGTGCCAGCAGCTTAGAGACAGAGAACACTGAAGCTTTCTTT. It is translated as CASSLETENTEAFF.

The chain couples TRBV4-1 to TRBJ2-1, with 14 bases fitting TRBD2. This CDR3 region has 16 residues. V gave up 5 bases and J gave up 10 bases; unmatched junction bases: 10. Germline loops: CDR1 MGHRA, CDR2 YSYEKL. CDR3 in amino acids: CASSETSGGDNSEQFF. CDR3 DNA: TGCGCCAGCAGCGAGACTAGCGGGGGGGACAACTCAGAGCAGTTCTTC.

This chain uses TRBV19 with TRBJ1-5, with 7 bases fitting TRBD1. The junction had 17 bases not matched to a gene; V was cut back by 4 bases and J by 5 bases. The germline CDR1 and CDR2 sequences are LNHDA and SQIVND (reference sequence). This CDR3 is built from 18 residues. The CDR3 loop reads CASSTLPHKTGFDQPQHF. The CDR3, as DNA: TGTGCCAGTAGTACACTTCCCCATAAGACAGGGTTTGATCAGCCCCAGCATTTT.

V gene TRBV28 combines with J gene TRBJ2-7, with D perhaps TRBD2 (6 bases). V was cut by 7 bases and J by 6 bases, with 16 bases left in between. Germline V gene data show CDR1 as MDHEN and CDR2 as SYDVKM. The CDR3 is 13 residues long. The CDR3: CASMEGYRPEQYF. CDR3 DNA sequence: TGTGCCAGCATGGAGGGATATCGGCCCGAGCAGTACTTC. The full variable domain, with the rest looked up from reference TRBV28 and TRBJ2-7, is DVKVTQSSRYLVKRTGEKVFLECVQDMDHENMFWYRQDPGLGLRLIYFSYDVKMKEKGDIPEGYSVSREKKERFSLILESASTNQTSMYLCASMEGYRPEQYFGPGTRLTVT.

The V and J genes are TRBV30 and TRBJ2-7; weak D call: TRBD2 (6 bases). This CDR3 has 16 amino acids. Trimming stripped 8 bases from V and 1 base from J, with 24 bases between. In germline, CDR1 is GTSNPN, CDR2 SVGIG (reference sequence). CDR3 sequence reads: CAGSRGRGVLSYEQYF. In nucleotides, the CDR3 is TGTGCCGGATCGCGTGGGCGGGGAGTTTTATCCTACGAGCAGTACTTC.

The rearrangement links TRBV18 to TRBJ2-2, with D unresolved. Per germline, CDR1 KGHSH and CDR2 LQKENI. This CDR3 is built from 13 residues. Between the trimmed V and J ends, which lost 3 bases and 1 base, there was a span of 3 bases. DNA for the CDR3: TGTGCCAGCTCACCCCAGAACACCGGGGAGCTGTTTTTT. This encodes CASSPQNTGELFF.

The chain joins TRBV7-2 to TRBJ2-4; 7 bases agree with TRBD2. The CDR3 consists of 14 residues. Germline CDR1 reads SGHTA; CDR2 reads FQGNSA. V was pared by 5 bases and J by 8 bases, with 9 bases of the junction left unmatched. The CDR3 DNA is TGTGCCAGCAGCCTCACGGGGAGGGCAGACATTCAGTACTTC. Translating it yields CASSLTGRADIQYF.

V gene TRBV5-4 combines with J gene TRBJ2-7; 8 bases are shared with TRBD2. Trimming removed 2 bases from V and 1 base from J; junction bases left unmatched: 2. Germline loops: CDR1 SGHNT, CDR2 YYREEE (reference sequence). This CDR3 region has 14 residues. Written as DNA, the CDR3 is TGTGCCAGCAGCTTTTCGGGGGGGTCCTACGAGCAGTACTTC. Protein product: CASSFSGGSYEQYF.

The chain links TRBV4-3 to TRBJ2-5, with D maybe TRBD1 (5 bases). Trimming stripped 0 bases from V and 2 bases from J, with 7 bases between. CDR3 size: 14 residues. Germline V gene data show CDR1 as LGHNA and CDR2 as YSLEER. As DNA, the CDR3 is TGCGCCAGCAGCCAAGAAACAGGTCAAGAGACCCAGTACTTC. This codes for CASSQETGQETQYF.

This clone showed up just once. This chain links TRBV5-5 with TRBJ1-2; 7 positions match TRBD1. CDR1 SGHKS and CDR2 YYEKEE come from the germline V gene (reference sequence). The V and J ends lost 4 bases and 3 bases, in that order; junction bases with no gene match: 6. The CDR3 loop spans 14 amino acids. The CDR3 loop reads CASSPTRGDYGYTF. Here the CDR3 DNA reads TGTGCCAGCAGCCCGACCAGGGGGGACTATGGCTACACCTTC. The full variable domain, with the rest looked up from reference TRBV5-5 and TRBJ1-2, is DAGVTQSPTHLIKTRGQQVTLRCSPISGHKSVSWYQQVLGQGPQFIFQYYEKEERGRGNFPDRFSARQFPNYSSELNVNALLLGDSALYLCASSPTRGDYGYTFGSGTRLTVV.

This clone was recorded only once. The rearrangement links TRBV2 to TRBJ2-5; 11 bases are a match to TRBD1. With 1 base clipped from V and 5 bases from J, the junction kept 9 bases outside the gene matches. The germline gives CDR1 SNHLY, CDR2 FYNNEI. CDR3 size: 17 residues. In nucleotides, the CDR3 is TGTGCCAGCAGTGAAGATCCCGGACAGGGGGCGCTGGAGACCCAGTACTTC. Translation gives CASSEDPGQGALETQYF.

The rearrangement links TRBV29-1 to TRBJ1-2; maybe TRBD1 (6 bases). Germline V gives CDR1 SQVTM, CDR2 ANQGSEA. This CDR3 contains 16 residues. V lost 3 bases and J 3 bases, leaving 20 bases between the germline ends. The DNA for the CDR3 is TGCAGCGTTGAGGGGACAAATACAGAGACCTACTATGGCTACACCTTC. Translation gives CSVEGTNTETYYGYTF. Full variable domain (rest looked up from reference TRBV29-1 and TRBJ1-2): SAVISQKPSRDICQRGTSLTIQCQVDSQVTMMFWYRQQPGQSLTLIATANQGSEATYESGFVIDKFPISRPNLTFSTLTVSNMSPEDSSIYLCSVEGTNTETYYGYTFGSGTRLTVV.